The sequence of this T cell receptor beta chain was determined in a study of blood T cell repertoires in COVID-19. Produced via immunoSEQ multiplex PCR; TCRdb's table is partial and in-frame only. The sample has around 280,000 clones, about 83% seen once. The CDR3 contains 16 residues. Germline lookup yields CDR1 LNHNV and CDR2 YYDKDF (reference sequence). With 3 bases removed from V and 2 bases from J, the gap between germline ends came to 13 bases. The chain links TRBV15 to TRBJ1-4; tentatively, D is TRBD1 (6 bases). The clonotype originates from a woman in her thirties or forties who had recovered from COVID-19. Material for sequencing was PBMCs or T cells enriched from blood (not recorded which). The CDR3 reads CATSRPRTDTNEKLFF. Here the CDR3 DNA reads TGTGCCACCAGCAGGCCCAGGACAGATACTAATGAAAAACTGTTTTTT.